This TCR beta chain was documented in a study of blood T cell repertoires in COVID-19. Across the study: Collection of acute and convalescent COVID-19 samples took place in the United States, Italy and Spain. T cells, B-cell-depleted T cells, or PBMCs provided the cDNA or gDNA that served as material.

In the study's own analysis: Amplified reference gene primers provided the basis for estimating nucleated cell counts. Using immunoSEQ multiplex PCR, the repertoire was profiled, and TCRdb retains in-frame clones only, with some absent. The D gene and trimming were derived from the DNA, and the V and J assignments and clone size from that table. The sample comprises 200,000 to 250,000 clones, 85% to 90% of which are singletons, and roughly 3% rests with the top ten. The sequence was obtained from a man aged 25-40 years with COVID-19, enrolled during active disease. The sample was peripheral blood.

This CDR3 is CASSLVTPNTEAFF. Here the CDR3 DNA reads TGTGCCAGCAGTTTGGTGACACCGAACACTGAAGCTTTCTTT. The chain links TRBV28 to TRBJ1-1; the D is unclear. The CDR3 has 14 residues. The V and J ends lost 3 bases and 1 base respectively, with 9 bases between them. The germline V gene encodes CDR1 MDHEN and CDR2 SYDVKM. The whole variable domain, remainder taken from reference TRBV28 and TRBJ1-1, is DVKVTQSSRYLVKRTGEKVFLECVQDMDHENMFWYRQDPGLGLRLIYFSYDVKMKEKGDIPEGYSVSREKKERFSLILESASTNQTSMYLCASSLVTPNTEAFFGQGTRLTVV.